This T cell receptor (beta chain) was sequenced during a study of blood T cells in healthy people across ages. Primed by a sample-barcoded 5' primer and a J-beta primer mix, a second PCR proceeded for about 6 to 11 cycles. TCRdb re-derived calls from the 5' RACE reads in MiXCR, one entry per CDR3 protein. Here the sample spans roughly 800,000 distinct CDR3 sequences, nearly 60% being singletons. Trimming at V came to 5 bases and at J to 8 bases, leaving 5 bases not matched to a gene. Per germline, CDR1 LGHNT and CDR2 FRNRAP. This CDR3 has 13 residues. The chain combines TRBV12-5 with TRBJ2-1, with 8 bases fitting TRBD1. This clonotype was obtained from a man under 40 in good health. The specimen sequenced was blood. The CDR3 DNA is TGTGCTAGTGGTACGGACAGGGCGCATGAGCAGTTCTTC. Translated: CASGTDRAHEQFF.